Detailed here is one TCR beta chain. Its antigen target is currently unknown. Each CD8+ T cell subset was flow-sorted in triplicate, and around 320,000 cells per subset were placed directly into RLT lysis buffer. To exclude memory contaminants, naive CD8+ T cells were stringently defined as CD45RO-CCR7+CD27+CD95-. Using standard density gradient centrifugation, peripheral blood mononuclear cells were isolated from buffy coats. A FACSAria III was used to flow-sort naive CD8+ T cells into CXCR3-negative and CXCR3-positive populations. Total RNA was extracted from sorted cells with an RNeasy Mini Kit. The instrument was a NextSeq 550. The Human TCR Profiling Kit (MiLaboratory) was used to prepare UMI-labeled 5' RACE TRB cDNA libraries. The full amount of extracted RNA was used for cDNA synthesis, and the full amount of resulting cDNA was used for PCR amplification. The libraries were made side by side, with each library going through the same number of PCR cycles. Turning to the authors' computational methods: With a requirement of at least two reads per UMI, MIGEC and MiXCR extracted about 52,000 +/- 9,100 unique UMI-labeled TRB cDNA molecules per library. An average of approximately 40,000 +/- 10,000 functional in-frame TRB CDR3 nucleotide clonotypes without stop codons was found per library. After each sample was downsampled to 5000 UMI-labeled TRB molecules, VDJtools was used to calculate diversity metrics such as normalized Shannon-Wiener and Chao1. VDJtools was used to calculate clonotype-size-weighted physicochemical properties of the central five CDR3 residues, namely interaction energy, strength, volume and Kidera factor 4. TCRdb reanalyzed the reads, keeping one entry per CDR3 protein sequence and omitting DNA. These V and J calls rely on TCRdb rather than the paper's analysis. The table kept for this sample lists about 58,000 distinct CDR3 sequences. The ten largest make up about 0.4% of the sample.

These data come from a study of CXCR3-negative and CXCR3-positive naive CD8 T cells (dated by TCRdb to about 2019). For context, the study as a whole: Some 130 million TRB reads were obtained in total, roughly 1.5 +/- 0.3 million reads per library. Diversity and physicochemical repertoire analyses covered around 10 donors pooled from two independent experiments. TRBV-TRBJ cluster analysis included naive subsets from roughly 5 donors and memory cells from 3 donors. General findings and caveats noted by the study authors: Comparably high repertoire diversity was found in both naive subsets, whereas much lower repertoire diversity was found in memory CD8+ T cells. Within the same donor, TRBV-TRBJ usage looked similar between naive CXCR3-negative and CXCR3-positive cells, but memory cells had distinct patterns. Compared with CXCR3-negative naive cells, CXCR3-positive naive cells had TRB CDR3s with higher hydrophobicity (lower Kidera factor 4), lower energy, and higher strength and volume indices. Because surface CD5, which is linked to self-reactivity in mice, was comparable between the naive subsets, TCR interaction strength was also inferred from TRB CDR3 physicochemical properties. Because CXCR3 expression was partially decreased after cryopreservation, freshly isolated PBMCs were used for most assays.

Taken from the germline V gene, the CDR1 and CDR2 loops are SGHVS and FQNEAQ. Its CDR3 holds 15 amino acids, cysteine through phenylalanine. No DNA was logged. The rearranged chain carries TRBV7-8 and TRBJ2-4; TCRdb gives TRBD1 as the D gene, but with no DNA this cannot be confirmed. The TCR comes from a human donor in good health. Some clones in this sample may be carry-over from other donors' samples. What was sequenced was naive CXCR3- CD8+ T cells from blood. The sample's cell subset or site label, in plain terms: CD45RO-CCR7+CD27+CD95- naive CD8+ T cells lacking CXCR3 (TNR3-). The CDR3 region reads CASSFVGTAVDIQYF.